These T cell receptor beta chains were read from a single sample in a study of blood T cell repertoires in COVID-19. Only in-frame clones appear in the TCRdb table, and some are missing; sequencing was by immunoSEQ multiplex PCR. The sample lists 150,000 to 200,000 clones; roughly 84% were seen once. Input material: peripheral blood. The source of these receptors is a man aged 45 to 65 with active or convalescent COVID-19. Both conserved end residues are part of each CDR3. The D gene is left open where the match is weak. Expanded clones get a size class; other rows say once, few or many, or leave the size out.

TRBD1	TRBV19	TRBJ1-2	many	CASSISVTGVSLYGYTF	TGTGCCAGTAGTATATCGGTGACAGGGGTTTCACTTTATGGCTACACCTTC
-	TRBV7-9	TRBJ2-7	-	CASSLSGESYEQYF	TGTGCCAGCAGCTTATCAGGCGAGTCCTACGAGCAGTACTTC
TRBD2	TRBV5-5	TRBJ2-1	-	CASSITGTSGYNEQFF	TGTGCCAGCAGCATAACCGGGACTAGCGGCTACAATGAGCAGTTCTTC
-	TRBV7-9	TRBJ2-5	once	CASSLFTSQETQYF	TGTGCCAGCAGCTTATTCACATCCCAAGAGACCCAGTACTTC
-	TRBV27	TRBJ2-3	-	CASPSTDTQYF	TGTGCCAGCCCTAGCACAGATACGCAGTATTTT
TRBD1	TRBV6-5	TRBJ1-2	-	CAISDRSHYGYTF	TGTGCCATTTCGGACAGGTCTCACTATGGCTACACCTTC
-	TRBV4-1	TRBJ2-5	-	CASSQVLGGVETQYF	TGCGCCAGCAGCCAAGTCTTAGGGGGGGTGGAGACCCAGTACTTC
TRBD1	TRBV27	TRBJ2-1	-	CASSPGTGQYNEQFF	TGTGCCAGCAGCCCCGGGACAGGCCAGTACAATGAGCAGTTCTTC
-	TRBV9	TRBJ1-5	-	CASSAPGSYQPQHF	TGTGCCAGCAGCGCCCCGGGATCTTATCAGCCCCAGCATTTT
TRBD2	TRBV7-3	TRBJ2-1	-	CASSWTSGNYNEQFF	TGTGCCAGCAGTTGGACTAGCGGGAACTACAATGAGCAGTTCTTC
-	TRBV19	TRBJ2-5	-	CASSMEGRETQYF	TGTGCCAGTAGTATGGAGGGAAGAGAGACCCAGTACTTC
-	TRBV28	TRBJ1-3	-	CASSLGSGRGNTIYF	TGTGCCAGCAGTTTAGGGTCAGGGCGTGGAAACACCATATATTTT
TRBD1	TRBV5-1	TRBJ2-3	-	CASSVQGAGMSADTQYF	TGCGCCAGCAGCGTACAGGGGGCAGGGATGTCCGCAGATACGCAGTATTTT
-	TRBV9	TRBJ1-3	-	CASSVGGAGGNTIYF	TGTGCCAGCAGCGTAGGAGGAGCTGGTGGAAACACCATATATTTT
-	TRBV7-9	TRBJ2-7	few	CASSSAVGASVTSYEQYF	TGTGCCAGCAGCTCGGCCGTAGGGGCTAGCGTAACTTCCTACGAGCAGTACTTC
TRBD1	TRBV30	TRBJ1-1	-	CACGATGGRTEAFF	TGTGCCTGCGGGGCGACAGGGGGTCGCACTGAAGCTTTCTTT
TRBD1	TRBV4-2	TRBJ2-1	-	CASSQARPGTGFSNEQFF	TGTGCCAGCAGCCAGGCTCGACCCGGGACAGGGTTCTCCAATGAGCAGTTCTTC
-	TRBV6-1	TRBJ2-2	-	CASSEAPDINTGELFF	TGTGCCAGCAGTGAAGCGCCGGACATTAACACCGGGGAGCTGTTTTTT
-	TRBV4-2	TRBJ1-1	-	CASSQDAIGDTEAFF	TGTGCCAGCAGCCAAGATGCAATCGGTGACACTGAAGCTTTCTTT
TRBD1	TRBV9	TRBJ1-1	-	CASSTGTGYNSEAFF	TGTGCCAGCAGCACAGGGACAGGGTACAATTCTGAAGCTTTCTTT
TRBD2	TRBV3-1/TRBV3-2	TRBJ2-3	-	CASSRTSGGVDTQYF	TGTGCCAGCAGCCGGACTAGCGGGGGGGTCGATACGCAGTATTTT
TRBD2	TRBV6-5	TRBJ2-3	-	CASSYLSSGGTDTQYF	TGTGCCAGCAGTTATTTGAGTAGCGGGGGCACAGATACGCAGTATTTT
-	TRBV11-2	TRBJ2-5	-	CASSLGGGSETQYF	TGTGCCAGCAGCTTAGGAGGAGGCTCAGAGACCCAGTACTTC
TRBD1	TRBV19	TRBJ2-1	-	CASSIEGQGIGNEQFF	TGTGCCAGTAGTATAGAGGGACAGGGGATTGGGAATGAGCAGTTCTTC
TRBD2	TRBV5-4	TRBJ2-4	-	CASSRSGNFGGLNIQYF	TGTGCCAGCAGCCGTAGCGGGAACTTCGGGGGTTTGAACATTCAGTACTTC
-	TRBV2	TRBJ2-4	-	CASAGIGTVAKNIQYF	TGTGCCAGCGCAGGGATAGGGACTGTAGCCAAAAACATTCAGTACTTC
-	TRBV2	TRBJ2-2	-	CASRTTSTGELFF	TGTGCCAGCAGGACCACTAGCACCGGGGAGCTGTTTTTT
-	TRBV11-2	TRBJ2-1	-	CASSLGRSISSYNEQFF	TGTGCCAGCAGCTTAGGTCGATCTATAAGCTCCTACAATGAGCAGTTCTTC
-	TRBV27	TRBJ1-1	-	CASSLSGVYTEAFF	TGTGCCAGCAGTTTATCAGGGGTATACACTGAAGCTTTCTTT
TRBD2	TRBV5-4	TRBJ2-3	-	CASSFPSGKSTDTQYF	TGTGCCAGCAGTTTTCCCAGCGGGAAGAGCACAGATACGCAGTATTTT
-	TRBV11-3	TRBJ2-2	-	CASSLGQMNTGELFF	TGTGCCAGCAGCTTAGGACAGATGAACACCGGGGAGCTGTTTTTT
TRBD1	TRBV29-1	TRBJ2-5	-	CSAFRQGAETQYF	TGCAGCGCTTTCCGACAGGGCGCGGAGACCCAGTACTTC
TRBD1	TRBV28	TRBJ1-1	-	CASLDRAKMTEAFF	TGTGCCAGCTTGGACAGGGCGAAGATGACTGAAGCTTTCTTT
TRBD1	TRBV19	TRBJ2-7	-	CASSIVGQGAYEQYF	TGTGCCAGTAGTATTGTTGGGCAGGGGGCCTACGAGCAGTACTTC
-	TRBV24-1	TRBJ1-5	-	CATSDPGTPNQPQHF	TGTGCCACCAGTGATCCTGGGACTCCCAATCAGCCCCAGCATTTT
-	TRBV30	TRBJ1-4	-	CGGREGGEKLFF	TGTGGGGGCCGGGAGGGGGGAGAAAAACTGTTTTTT
TRBD1	TRBV3-1/TRBV3-2	TRBJ1-2	-	CASRQGAYGYTF	TGTGCCAGTCGACAGGGGGCTTATGGCTACACCTTC
-	TRBV7-9	TRBJ2-3	-	CASSLGVGTIPTDTQYF	TGTGCCAGCAGCTTGGGGGTCGGGACAATACCCACAGATACGCAGTATTTT
TRBD2	TRBV25-1	TRBJ2-7	-	CASSEGLAGVDEQYF	TGTGCCAGCAGTGAGGGACTAGCGGGAGTGGATGAGCAGTACTTC
TRBD2	TRBV5-4	TRBJ2-2	-	CASSWTSGGTGELFF	TGTGCCAGCAGCTGGACTAGCGGGGGCACCGGGGAGCTGTTTTTT
-	TRBV7-3	TRBJ1-4	-	CASSLRGPGHPNEKLFF	TGTGCCAGCAGCTTAAGAGGGCCGGGACACCCGAATGAAAAACTGTTTTTT
-	TRBV6-6	TRBJ2-7	-	CASSPSGNEQYF	TGTGCCAGCAGTCCCTCGGGAAACGAGCAGTACTTC
TRBD1	TRBV19	TRBJ2-7	-	CASSDRTGGFNEQYF	TGTGCCAGTAGTGACAGGACAGGGGGCTTTAACGAGCAGTACTTC
-	TRBV7-2	TRBJ1-1	-	CASSLFPPSEAFF	TGTGCCAGCAGCTTATTCCCGCCCAGTGAAGCTTTCTTT
-	TRBV7-9	TRBJ2-7	-	CASSFGSSYEQYF	TGTGCCAGCAGCTTCGGGAGCTCCTACGAGCAGTACTTC
-	TRBV27	TRBJ2-3	-	CASSLNPLATDTQYF	TGTGCCAGCAGTTTAAACCCGCTGGCCACAGATACGCAGTATTTT
TRBD1	TRBV19	TRBJ1-1	-	CASSIAGGLTEAFF	TGTGCCAGTAGTATCGCAGGGGGCCTCACTGAAGCTTTCTTT
-	TRBV6-2/TRBV6-3	TRBJ2-2	-	CASSLRVNTGELFF	TGTGCCAGCAGCCTCCGAGTGAACACCGGGGAGCTGTTTTTT
TRBD2	TRBV13	TRBJ2-3	-	CASRQTRGGQADTQYF	TGTGCCAGCAGACAAACGCGGGGGGGCCAGGCAGATACGCAGTATTTT
TRBD2	TRBV10-3	TRBJ2-1	-	CAISGGGNNEQFF	TGTGCCATCAGTGGCGGGGGGAACAATGAGCAGTTCTTC
-	TRBV10-3	TRBJ1-2	-	CAISERRAGLNYGYTF	TGTGCCATCAGTGAGAGGCGCGCAGGCCTTAACTATGGCTACACCTTC